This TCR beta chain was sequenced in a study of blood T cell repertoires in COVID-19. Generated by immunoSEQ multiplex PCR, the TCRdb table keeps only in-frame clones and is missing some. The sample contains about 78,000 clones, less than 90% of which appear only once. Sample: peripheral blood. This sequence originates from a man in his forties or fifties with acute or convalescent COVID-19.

CDR3 residues: CASSPTVGDRNNEQFF. The CDR3 DNA is TGCGCCAGCAGCCCGACGGTCGGGGACAGGAACAATGAGCAGTTCTTC. The chain recombines TRBV5-1 with TRBJ2-1; 8 positions agree with TRBD1. V lost 4 bases, J lost 5 bases, and 11 bases stayed unmatched. Germline CDR1 is SGHRS and CDR2 is YFSETQ. The CDR3 contains 16 residues.